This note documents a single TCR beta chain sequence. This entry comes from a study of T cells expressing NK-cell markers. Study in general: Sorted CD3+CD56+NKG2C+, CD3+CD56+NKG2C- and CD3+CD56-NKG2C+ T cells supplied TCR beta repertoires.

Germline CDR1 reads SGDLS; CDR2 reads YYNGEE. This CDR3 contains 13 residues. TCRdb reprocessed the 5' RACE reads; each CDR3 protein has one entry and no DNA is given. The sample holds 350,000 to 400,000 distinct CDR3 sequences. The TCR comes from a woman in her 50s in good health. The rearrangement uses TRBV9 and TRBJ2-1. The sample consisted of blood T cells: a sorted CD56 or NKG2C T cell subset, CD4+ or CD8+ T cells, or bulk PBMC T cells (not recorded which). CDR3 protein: CASTRGLGREQFF.